This is a list of T cell receptor beta chains from one sample in a study of patients and donors after allogeneic stem cell transplantation. MiXCR, run by TCRdb on the RT-PCR reads, gives a single entry per CDR3 protein. This table has about 230,000 distinct CDR3 sequences, roughly 13% appearing once. What was sequenced was blood, either unsorted or a sorted T cell fraction (not recorded which). Source of these receptors: a human donor who was either an allogeneic HSCT recipient or a stem cell or donor lymphocyte infusion donor (not recorded which). It is not recorded whose cells these are; they may come from a transplant donor. Both conserved end residues are trimmed from each CDR3.

CDR3 length	V gene	J gene	CDR3 protein
16	TRBV5-1	TRBJ2-2	ASSLRMQGASSTGKLF
10	TRBV5-1	TRBJ2-7	ASSSGGTEQY
14	TRBV12-3/TRBV12-4	TRBJ2-7	ASSLGGLAGRYEQY
9	TRBV4-1	TRBJ2-7	ASSQMEKQY
14	TRBV7-2	TRBJ2-1	ASSLASGSLYNEQF
14	TRBV10-2	TRBJ2-1	ASSESRRYTRDEQF
14	TRBV6-1	TRBJ1-2	ASSPTAGANHYGYT
11	TRBV30	TRBJ1-2	AWTFGEGAGYT
13	TRBV5-6	TRBJ1-4	ASRAYRGTNEKLF
12	TRBV19	TRBJ1-1	ASSQGSRGTEAF
12	TRBV7-2	TRBJ2-1	ASSRFSGSSEQF
11	TRBV4-2	TRBJ1-2	ASSQDPGYGYT
13	TRBV9	TRBJ2-2	ASSVVGRGTGELF
15	TRBV7-8	TRBJ2-7	ASSPVTGKMRTYEQY
9	TRBV29-1	TRBJ2-7	SCGTSVEQY
9	TRBV7-3	TRBJ2-3	ASSSGLGVY
11	TRBV2	TRBJ1-2	ASSEGRFNGYT
14	TRBV12-3/TRBV12-4	TRBJ2-5	ASSFASVPFQETQY
12	TRBV6-5	TRBJ1-1	ASSYQGQGTEAF
16	TRBV4-2	TRBJ1-3	ASSQLLPGQGSGNTIY
13	TRBV4-3	TRBJ2-3	ASSQDQGNTDTQY
13	TRBV6-1	TRBJ1-5	ASSPGRVSNQPQH
14	TRBV5-4	TRBJ1-2	ASSTSRQTANYGYT
12	TRBV4-3	TRBJ2-5	ASSQDKGAIGEY
11	TRBV9	TRBJ1-5	ASSVDEGGPQH
12	TRBV7-2	TRBJ1-1	ASSLDWRGRGAF
12	TRBV7-2	TRBJ1-2	ASGDRGLWDGYT
15	TRBV5-1	TRBJ2-3	ASSLYLAGVSVDTQY
11	TRBV10-3	TRBJ2-1	AARTGGYNEQF
12	TRBV20-1	TRBJ2-7	SASTSGASYEQY
9	TRBV29-1	TRBJ1-2	SVAGAEGYT
10	TRBV11-1	TRBJ2-5	ASSSGGETQY
12	TRBV20-1	TRBJ1-6	SARGFRDTSPLH
15	TRBV18	TRBJ2-5	ASSPGTRGMYQETQY
12	TRBV7-7	TRBJ2-7	ASSSSGGSNEQY
14	TRBV12-3/TRBV12-4	TRBJ1-1	ASSFTLGGPWGEAF
11	TRBV12-3/TRBV12-4	TRBJ1-2	ASSLRATYGYT
10	TRBV2	TRBJ2-1	ASTGAGNEQF
13	TRBV4-3	TRBJ2-7	ASSQSSGSSYEQY
12	TRBV5-1	TRBJ2-2	ASSKEINTGELF
12	TRBV6-1	TRBJ2-1	ASRDRGNHNEQF
13	TRBV11-2	TRBJ2-1	ASSLVEPSYNEQF
14	TRBV24-1	TRBJ2-1	ATSDPGTGREVEQF
16	TRBV12-3/TRBV12-4	TRBJ2-3	ASSTFPPLAGYTDTQY
14	TRBV20-1	TRBJ2-5	SARQQAGGPLGTQY
9	TRBV6-1	TRBJ1-2	ASSVAGRCT
12	TRBV11-2	TRBJ1-1	ASSLRRKNTEAF
11	TRBV27	TRBJ2-7	ASSHRVAYEQY
14	TRBV5-6	TRBJ2-7	ASSEEGLAGTYEQY
10	TRBV5-1	TRBJ1-1	ASSLKGTEAF